The subject of this entry is one T cell receptor (beta chain). Antigen: not known. Primers: 60 Vbeta forward and 13 Jbeta reverse. Profiling relied on immunoSEQ multiplex PCR, and the TCRdb table lists in-frame clones only, not all of them. The sample yields around 100,000 clones, roughly 85% seen once. This sample was taken from a study of cytomegalovirus exposure and HLA in healthy donors. Overall study results and limits: In a later analysis, a missense DCLRE1C variant was linked to TCR beta V- and J-gene trimming.

V was clipped by 1 base and J by 10 bases, with 7 bases between them. This CDR3 is 11 amino acids long. The germline V gene encodes CDR1 SGHVS and CDR2 FNYEAQ. The rearrangement uses TRBV7-6 and TRBJ1-1; D remains ambiguous. The sample was PBMCs. The source is a woman aged 40 to 55 in good health and CMV-seronegative. The CDR3 DNA reads as TGTGCCAGCAGCTTAGACAATATAGCTTTCTTT. Residues: CASSLDNIAFF.